Presented here are 25 T cell receptor beta chains from one specimen sequenced in a study of T cell clonality in common variable immunodeficiency. Produced via immunoSEQ multiplex PCR; TCRdb's table is partial and in-frame only. The data show about 60,000 clones, none appearing only once, with about 1.7% held by the ten largest. Sequenced sample: peripheral blood mononuclear cells. The receptors shown here come from a person aged 18 to 69 in good health.

The table lists this clone with many counts. The CDR3 end falls 3 residues outside the read, so it is completed with the germline J gene. The chain recombines TRBV5-1 with TRBJ2-2, with 7 bases lining up with TRBD1. Germline V CDR1 and CDR2: SGHRS, YFSETQ. This CDR3 has 14 residues. Unmatched junction bases numbered 1, after V lost 2 bases and J lost 3 bases. The CDR3: CASSFTGDTGELFF. The CDR3 DNA, read in part, is TGCGCCAGCAGCTTCACAGGGGACACCGGGGAG.

This clone was counted a few times. The read ends 3 residues before the CDR3 terminus; that terminus is restored from the germline J gene. This chain uses TRBV5-1 with TRBJ2-3, with D possibly matching TRBD2 (5 bases). This CDR3 comprises 15 residues. Trimming removed 4 bases from V and 2 bases from J, with 14 bases in between. Germline assignment: CDR1 SGHRS and CDR2 YFSETQ. The covered CDR3 bases are TGCGCCAGCAGCCCTAGCTGGGGTATCACAGATACG. Amino acids: CASSPSWGITDT. From start to end, the CDR3 is CASSPSWGITDTQYF.

This clone was counted many times. With the read ending 3 residues before the CDR3 end, the germline J gene is used to fill in that end. The chain is built from TRBV20-1 and TRBJ2-1; 12 bases are a match to TRBD2. The CDR3 is made up of 16 amino acids. V lost 7 bases, J lost 3 bases, and 10 bases stayed unmatched. Germline values: CDR1 DFQATT, CDR2 SNEGSKA (reference sequence). The sequenced CDR3 bases are TGCAGTGACGGACTAGCGGGGAGGCCTGACTACAATGAG. Its protein is CSDGLAGRPDYNE. The whole CDR3 is CSDGLAGRPDYNEQFF.

This clone has at least ten counts. The CDR3 end is not reached by the read, which stops 3 residues before it; the germline J gene fills it in. V usage is TRBV19 and J usage is TRBJ2-7, with a tentative D call TRBD1 (6 bases). V lost 10 bases, J lost 0 bases, and 13 bases lay in between. The CDR3 length is 13 residues. Germline V gives CDR1 LNHDA, CDR2 SQIVND (reference sequence). The CDR3 is CATRGGISYEQYF. The sequenced CDR3 bases are TGTGCCACCAGGGGTGGTATCTCCTACGAG.

This clone was counted many times. The missing CDR3 end, 3 residues past where the read stops, is filled in from the germline J gene. The chain has TRBV5-6 and TRBJ1-1; D is unresolved. The CDR3 covers 13 residues. Germline CDR1 and CDR2: SGHDT and YYEEEE. V shed 5 bases and J shed 4 bases, with 12 bases lying between them. CDR3 region: CASSLAVSTEAFF. Partial CDR3 DNA: TGTGCCAGCAGTTTAGCGGTTAGCACTGAA. The whole variable domain, filled in from reference TRBV5-6 and TRBJ1-1, reads DAGVTQSPTHLIKTRGQQVTLRCSPKSGHDTVSWYQQALGQGPQFIFQYYEEEERQRGNFPDRFSGHQFPNYSSELNVNALLLGDSALYLCASSLAVSTEAFFGQGTRLTVV.

This clone was detected ten times or more. Coverage ceases 3 residues before the CDR3 finishes, and the germline J gene fills in the end. V is TRBV29-1 and J is TRBJ2-1; TRBD2 matches at 10 bases. After removal of 4 bases from V and 9 bases from J, the junction contained 3 bases not matched to a gene. In germline, CDR1 is SQVTM, CDR2 ANQGSEA. There are 12 residues in the CDR3. CDR3 DNA, as far as it was read: TGCAGCGTTGTGGCTAGCGGGGGTGAG. Amino acid sequence: CSVVASGGE. From start to end, the CDR3 is CSVVASGGEQFF.

This clone was recorded at least ten times. The CDR3 is cut off 3 residues early in the read; its end comes from the germline J gene. The chain has TRBV5-6 and TRBJ1-1, with a weak D call TRBD1 (6 bases). Trimming shortened V by 5 bases and J by 5 bases, and 7 bases separated the two germline ends. CDR3 length equals 11 residues. Germline CDR1 reads SGHDT; CDR2 reads YYEEEE. CDR3 DNA (partial): TGTGCCAGCAGGACAGGAACTGAA. This gives the protein CASRTGTE. In full, the CDR3 reads CASRTGTEAFF. The entire variable domain, with the rest obtained from reference TRBV5-6 and TRBJ1-1, is as follows: DAGVTQSPTHLIKTRGQQVTLRCSPKSGHDTVSWYQQALGQGPQFIFQYYEEEERQRGNFPDRFSGHQFPNYSSELNVNALLLGDSALYLCASRTGTEAFFGQGTRLTVV.

This clone was counted ten times or more. Read data end 3 residues before the CDR3 end; the end is taken from the germline J gene. The chain couples TRBV12-3 or TRBV12-4 to TRBJ1-1; 9 positions agree with TRBD1. V dropped 4 bases and J dropped 5; count of bases not matched to a gene: 2. The CDR3 runs to 13 residues. The CDR3 sequence is CASSWDRETEAFF. The sequenced part of the CDR3 DNA is TGTGCCAGCAGTTGGGACAGGGAAACTGAA.

Ten or more counts support this clone. The sequence runs out 3 residues before the end of the CDR3; the remainder is reconstructed from the germline J gene. This rearrangement joins TRBV30 to TRBJ1-3, with D possibly being TRBD1 (5 bases). The CDR3 runs 14 residues. V lost 5 bases and J lost 0, with 11 bases in between. The germline V gene has CDR1 GTSNPN and CDR2 SVGIG (reference sequence). CDR3 DNA, as far as it was read: TGTGCCTGGGGGACTCAGGGCTCTGGAAACACC. This encodes CAWGTQGSGNT. The complete CDR3 reads CAWGTQGSGNTIYF.

This clone was observed many times. The read is 3 residues too short to cover the CDR3 end, so that end is filled in from the germline J gene. The V and J genes are TRBV19 and TRBJ1-4; 12 bases line up with TRBD1. The CDR3 runs to 14 residues. V was clipped by 11 bases and J by 6 bases; unmatched bases: 7. Germline loops: CDR1 LNHDA, CDR2 SQIVND (reference sequence). Partial CDR3 DNA: TGTGCCTCCACCGGGACAGGGGGCTATGAAAAA. Amino acid sequence: CASTGTGGYEK. The whole CDR3 reads CASTGTGGYEKLFF.

Ten or more counts support this clone. Germline and junction disagree at one end, which may indicate a read error. The DNA ends 3 residues before the CDR3 does, and the rest of the CDR3 is filled in from the germline J gene. The chain recombines TRBV7-7 with TRBJ2-5; 9 bases are a match to TRBD1. Germline values: CDR1 SSHAT, CDR2 FNYEAQ (reference sequence). This CDR3 is built from 14 residues. Here the CDR3 reads CASSRGQGQETQYF. The part of the CDR3 DNA that was read is TGTGCTAGCAGCCGGGGACAGGGCCAAGAGACC.

This clone has at least ten counts. The DNA ends 3 residues before the CDR3 does, and the rest of the CDR3 is filled in from the germline J gene. The chain employs TRBV19 and TRBJ1-5; no clear D gene. CDR3 length: 12 residues. Trimming left V 7 bases short and J 6 bases short, with 10 bases between. CDR1 and CDR2 from the germline V gene are LNHDA and SQIVND (reference sequence). The CDR3 reads CASTRGSQPQHF. Partial CDR3 DNA: TGTGCCAGTACGCGCGGGAGTCAGCCC.

In this sample, this clone turned up many times. The read finishes 3 residues shy of the CDR3 end, and the germline J gene is used to complete it. The J gene is TRBJ1-4, the V gene TRBV7-9, with 9 bases fitting TRBD1. Trimming took 5 bases from V and 8 from J; bases not matched to a gene: 9. The CDR3 loop spans 15 amino acids. CDR1 and CDR2 from the germline V gene are SEHNR and FQNEAQ (reference sequence). The CDR3 bases that were read are TGTGCCAGCAGCCCACGACAGGGGGTTGAGGAAAAA. Amino acids: CASSPRQGVEEK. The whole CDR3 is CASSPRQGVEEKLFF. The complete variable domain, with remaining parts taken from reference TRBV7-9 and TRBJ1-4, reads DTGVSQNPRHKITKRGQNVTFRCDPISEHNRLYWYRQTLGQGPEFLTYFQNEAQLEKSRLLSDRFSAERPKGSFSTLEIQRTEQGDSAMYLCASSPRQGVEEKLFFGSGTQLSVL.

This clone was detected ten times or more. The CDR3 extends 3 residues past the end of the read, so its final part is completed from the germline J gene. The V call is TRBV15, the J call TRBJ2-3; the match to TRBD2 covers 7 bases. V trimming: 4 bases; J trimming: 1 base; junction bases outside the gene matches: 8. Germline assignment: CDR1 LNHNV and CDR2 YYDKDF (reference sequence). The CDR3 consists of 16 residues. The sequenced part of the CDR3 DNA is TGTGCCACCAGCATTTCTAGCGGTCCTGGCACAGATACG. It yields the protein CATSISSGPGTDT. The whole CDR3 protein is CATSISSGPGTDTQYF.

This clone was seen many times. The CDR3 end lies 3 residues beyond the end of the read and is filled in from the germline J gene. The chain carries TRBV19 and TRBJ1-1; a possible D gene is TRBD1 (5 bases). V gave up 7 bases and J gave up 2 bases, with 8 bases separating them. The CDR3 runs 12 residues. CDR1 LNHDA and CDR2 SQIVND come from the germline V gene (reference sequence). The part of the CDR3 DNA that was read is TGTGCCAGTACTACAGGAAACACTGAA. Amino acid sequence: CASTTGNTE. The full CDR3 sequence reads CASTTGNTEAFF.

This clone was seen ten or more times. The CDR3 goes on 3 residues after the read ends, and that part is filled in from the germline J gene. The chain recombines TRBV5-1 with TRBJ2-2; D may be TRBD1 (5 bases). The germline V gene has CDR1 SGHRS and CDR2 YFSETQ. The V and J ends lost 2 bases and 1 base respectively, with 6 bases between them. The CDR3 spans 14 residues. CDR3 region: CASSFQGNTGELFF. CDR3 DNA (partial): TGCGCCAGCAGCTTCCAGGGGAACACCGGGGAG.

This clone was counted at least ten times. This chain's CDR3 is CASSLSRRGYGYTF. Partial CDR3 DNA: TGTGCCAGCAGCTTATCGCGTCGGGGCTATGGC. V is TRBV7-2 and J is TRBJ1-2; D gene uncertain. The read terminates 3 residues before the CDR3 end, so the remaining end is supplied by the germline J gene. V was shortened by 2 bases and J by 4 bases, with 11 bases between the two germline ends. This CDR3 comprises 14 residues. The V gene's germline CDR1 is SGHTA and CDR2 FQGNSA.

This clone occurred many times. The missing CDR3 end, 3 residues past where the read stops, is filled in from the germline J gene. The chain couples TRBV12-5 to TRBJ2-1; D is perhaps TRBD1 (5 bases). The V and J ends lost 7 bases and 2 bases respectively, with 12 bases between them. Per germline, CDR1 LGHNT and CDR2 FRNRAP. CDR3 size: 14 residues. The covered CDR3 bases are TGTGCTAGTGCCATCGACAGTACCTACAATGAG. Its protein is CASAIDSTYNE. The full CDR3 sequence reads CASAIDSTYNEQFF. Looking up the rest from reference TRBV12-5 and TRBJ2-1 gives the full variable domain: DARVTQTPRHKVTEMGQEVTMRCQPILGHNTVFWYRQTMMQGLELLAYFRNRAPLDDSGMPKDRFSAEMPDATLATLKIQPSEPRDSAVYFCASAIDSTYNEQFFGPGTRLTVL.

There are many counts of this clone. The DNA ends 3 residues before the CDR3 does, and the rest of the CDR3 is filled in from the germline J gene. The chain uses TRBV27 and TRBJ1-6, with TRBD1 matching 10 bases. Trimming at V came to 4 bases and at J to 2 bases, leaving 2 bases not matched to a gene. The CDR3 has 16 amino acids. From germline, CDR1 is MNHEY and CDR2 SMNVEV (reference sequence). CDR3 DNA, as far as it was read: TGTGCCAGCAGTTCCGGGACAGGGGCCTATAATTCACCC. Translating it yields CASSSGTGAYNSP. The full CDR3 reads CASSSGTGAYNSPLHF.

The sample holds many counts of this clone. The missing CDR3 end, 3 residues past where the read stops, is filled in from the germline J gene. The chain combines TRBV4-1 with TRBJ2-3; TRBD1 matches at 10 bases. V dropped 4 bases and J dropped 7; count of bases not matched to a gene: 14. The germline CDR1 and CDR2 sequences are MGHRA and YSYEKL. This CDR3 has 17 amino acids. Incomplete CDR3 DNA: TGCGCCAGCAGCCCCTTGGGCCGGACAGGGGGTAGGAATACG. The encoded protein is CASSPLGRTGGRNT. The whole CDR3 region reads CASSPLGRTGGRNTQYF.

In this sample, this clone turned up many times. The read halts 3 residues ahead of the CDR3 end, with the missing end drawn from the germline J gene. The rearrangement uses TRBV6-1 and TRBJ2-7; D not resolved. The CDR3 extends over 16 amino acids. The V gene lost 1 base and the J gene lost 2 bases, with 15 bases spanning the gap. The V gene's germline CDR1 is MNHNS and CDR2 SASEGT. CDR3 sequence: CASSEGSFTIPYEQYF. Partial CDR3 DNA: TGTGCCAGCAGTGAAGGGTCTTTTACTATCCCCTACGAG.

There are many counts of this clone. The read terminates 3 residues ahead of where the CDR3 ends, so the germline J gene completes it. The genes are TRBV7-9 and TRBJ1-1; no clear D gene. This CDR3 is 14 amino acids long. Trimming left V 1 base short and J 0 bases short, with 6 bases between. Germline lookup yields CDR1 SEHNR and CDR2 FQNEAQ (reference sequence). CDR3 DNA, as far as it was read: TGTGCCAGCAGCTTAGTAGTCATGAACACTGAA. Translation: CASSLVVMNTE. The CDR3 reads in full as CASSLVVMNTEAFF.

This clone was counted ten times or more. The CDR3 end is not reached by the read, which stops 3 residues before it; the germline J gene fills it in. V gene TRBV5-1 combines with J gene TRBJ2-7; 7 nucleotides agree with TRBD1. CDR1 and CDR2 (germline): SGHRS, YFSETQ. This CDR3 contains 15 residues. Losses at the gene ends were 0 bases for V and 3 bases for J; bases not matched to a gene: 6. CDR3 sequence reads: CASSLAGTADYEQYF. Incomplete CDR3 DNA: TGCGCCAGCAGCTTGGCCGGGACAGCAGACTACGAG. The whole variable domain, filled in from reference TRBV5-1 and TRBJ2-7, reads KAGVTQTPRYLIKTRGQQVTLSCSPISGHRSVSWYQQTPGQGLQFLFEYFSETQRNKGNFPGRFSGRQFSNSRSEMNVSTLELGDSALYLCASSLAGTADYEQYFGPGTRLTVT.

This clone was counted at least ten times. The read is 3 residues too short to cover the CDR3 end, so that end is filled in from the germline J gene. The V call is TRBV20-1, the J call TRBJ2-1; D is possibly TRBD1 (5 bases). From germline, CDR1 is DFQATT and CDR2 SNEGSKA (reference sequence). Between the trimmed V and J ends, which lost 3 bases and 0 bases, there was a span of 24 bases. The CDR3 has 19 amino acids. The part of the CDR3 DNA that was read is TGCAGTGCTAGGGAAGTGGCTTGGAGACAGACGAGCTCCTACAATGAG. Its translation: CSAREVAWRQTSSYNE. The full CDR3 reads CSAREVAWRQTSSYNEQFF.

This clone was picked up many times. Coverage ceases 3 residues before the CDR3 finishes, and the germline J gene fills in the end. The rearrangement uses TRBV12-3 or TRBV12-4 and TRBJ1-1; no clear D. This CDR3 comprises 13 residues. The V end lost 1 base, the J end lost 7 bases, and 10 bases lay between the germline ends. The part of the CDR3 DNA that was read is TGTGCCAGCAGTTTAGGTTCTGGCGGTGAA. Amino acid sequence: CASSLGSGGE. The complete CDR3 protein is CASSLGSGGEAFF.